These 21 T cell receptor beta chains came from one sample sequenced in a study of tumor and adjacent non-tumor tissue in lung cancer. The template was RNA from unsorted bulk tissue. This non-tumor lung sample came from over 3 cm beyond the tumor edge. Three rounds of nested PCR, following a modified ARM-PCR protocol, produced the TCRbeta library. TCRdb re-derived calls from the multiplex PCR reads in MiXCR, one entry per CDR3 protein. The data hold more than 45,000 distinct CDR3 sequences, with 55% to 65% observed a single time. Sample: distant non-tumor lung tissue. The receptors here all came from a woman aged 65 to 85 with non-small cell lung cancer.

This chain links TRBV28 with TRBJ1-1; maybe TRBD1 (6 bases). CDR1 is MDHEN and CDR2 is SYDVKM in the germline V gene. Trimming pared 2 bases from V and 2 bases from J, leaving 12 bases between. This CDR3 contains 15 residues. CDR3 loop: CASSLPTGLNTEAFF. The DNA for the CDR3 is TGTGCCAGCAGTTTACCTACAGGGCTAAACACTGAAGCTTTCTTT.

About this clonotype itself: A much larger clone sits a single nucleotide away, making a read error possible. V and J are TRBV12-3 or TRBV12-4 and TRBJ2-3; weak D call: TRBD2 (5 bases). The CDR3 is 15 amino acids. This CDR3 is CVSSYRPRGRDTQYF. DNA for the CDR3: TGTGTCAGCAGTTACCGACCCCGGGGTAGAGATACGCAGTATTTT.

This clonotype occurred once. Since no conserved phenylalanine or tryptophan closes the CDR3, a read error is the likely cause. The chain employs TRBV12-5 and TRBJ2-5; a weak D match, TRBD1 (6 bases). CDR1 is LGHNT, CDR2 FRNRAP, per germline. CDR3 size: 15 residues. V was pared by 4 bases and J by 4 bases, with 16 bases between. CDR3 in amino acids: CASGSGTRVLETQYI. Here the CDR3 DNA reads TGTGCTAGTGGTTCCGGGACAAGGGTCTTAGAGACCCAGTACATC.

The J gene is TRBJ2-1, the V gene TRBV7-9; the match to TRBD2 covers 9 bases. The CDR3 runs to 20 residues. V lost 4 bases to trimming and J lost 4 bases; unmatched junction nucleotides: 20. CDR1 and CDR2 (germline): SEHNR, FQNEAQ (reference sequence). The CDR3 region is CASSYGGPFLAGRLYNEQFF. The CDR3 DNA follows: TGTGCCAGCAGCTATGGAGGGCCGTTCCTAGCGGGGCGCCTATACAATGAGCAGTTCTTC.

The sample holds many counts of this clonotype. This chain joins TRBV2 and TRBJ2-7; D is perhaps TRBD2 (6 bases). The germline V gene encodes CDR1 SNHLY and CDR2 FYNNEI. With 2 bases removed from V and 2 bases from J, the gap between germline ends came to 22 bases. The CDR3 has 18 amino acids. This CDR3 is CASSELGGALGETYEQYF. The CDR3, as DNA: TGTGCCAGCAGTGAATTGGGCGGGGCCCTAGGTGAAACCTACGAGCAGTACTTC.

As to this clonotype: The junction does not match germline at one end; this may be a read error. The rearrangement uses TRBV14 and TRBJ2-1; possibly TRBD1 for D (5 bases). CDR1 is SGHDN, CDR2 FVKESK, per germline. The CDR3 contains 17 residues. CDR3 residues: CASSLLLETDIDNEQLF. The CDR3 region has the DNA TGTGCCAGCAGCCTGTTATTAGAGACAGATATTGACAATGAGCAGCTCTTC.

The V call is TRBV11-2, the J call TRBJ2-1; 7 positions agree with TRBD2. With 3 bases clipped from V and 7 bases from J, the junction kept 9 bases outside the gene matches. CDR3 length: 15 amino acids. Germline V gives CDR1 SGHAT, CDR2 FQNNGV. CDR3: CASSFGRGVWNEQFF. The CDR3 DNA reads TGTGCCAGCAGCTTTGGGAGGGGCGTGTGGAATGAGCAGTTCTTC.

This chain connects TRBV5-4 to TRBJ2-3; D gene ambiguous. V was shortened by 6 bases and J by 2 bases, with 16 bases between the two germline ends. CDR1 and CDR2 (germline): SGHNT, YYREEE (reference sequence). The CDR3 spans 15 residues. The chain's CDR3 is CASKMDGILTDTQYF. The CDR3 DNA reads as TGTGCCAGCAAGATGGATGGAATCCTCACAGATACGCAGTATTTT.

As to this clonotype: A junction boundary mismatches the germline segment, possibly from a read error. The J gene is TRBJ2-2, the V gene TRBV20-1; tentatively, D is TRBD1 (6 bases). From germline, CDR1 is DFQATT and CDR2 SNEGSKA (reference sequence). The CDR3 loop spans 15 amino acids. The CDR3 bases are TGCAGTGATAGAGACTGGGACAAGAACACCGGGGAGCTGTTTTTT. Translating gives CSDRDWDKNTGELFF.

The V and J genes are TRBV12-3 or TRBV12-4 and TRBJ2-2; no definite D call. The CDR3 length is 15 residues. The CDR3 nucleotides read TGTGACGGCAGCTACGTCGGAGCGAACACCGGGGAGCTGTTTTTT. Translated: CDGSYVGANTGELFF.

The chain combines TRBV11-2 with TRBJ2-1, with 9 bases identical to TRBD2. The CDR3 sequence is 15 residues long. Trimming took 7 bases from V and 7 from J; bases not matched to a gene: 11. Germline lookup yields CDR1 SGHAT and CDR2 FQNNGV. CDR3 amino acids: CASNPVTSGLNEQFF. Written as DNA, the CDR3 is TGTGCCAGCAACCCCGTGACTAGCGGCCTTAATGAGCAGTTCTTC.

Only a few counts were recorded for this clonotype. The chain recombines TRBV7-8 with TRBJ1-1; 9 bases are a match to TRBD1. The CDR3 totals 14 residues. V lost 3 bases to trimming and J lost 3 bases; unmatched junction nucleotides: 2. Germline V CDR1 and CDR2: SGHVS, FQNEAQ. The CDR3 reads CASSLGQGDTEAFF. The DNA for the CDR3 is TGTGCCAGCAGCTTGGGACAGGGAGACACTGAAGCTTTCTTT.

Comment on this clonotype: The conserved phenylalanine or tryptophan is not found at the CDR3 terminus, so this likely reflects a read error. This sequence joins TRBV12-3 or TRBV12-4 and TRBJ2-3, with no clear D. There are 16 residues in the CDR3. V shed 1 base and J shed 5 bases, with 16 bases lying between them. As DNA, the CDR3 is TGTGCCAGCAGTTTAGACTCCAATTCGTGGTTAGATACGCAGTATTTG. This codes for CASSLDSNSWLDTQYL.

A remark on this clonotype: A read error may account for a junction end that differs from germline. The chain employs TRBV25-1 and TRBJ1-1; possibly TRBD1 for D (6 bases). The germline V gene has CDR1 MGHDK and CDR2 SYGVNS. The CDR3 is made up of 13 amino acids. Here the CDR3 reads CASSRPGDTEAFF. The CDR3 nucleotides are TGTGCAAGCAGTCGGCCAGGGGACACTGAAGCTTTCTTT.

Points on this clonotype: One junction end disagrees with the germline gene, perhaps due to a read error. The V and J genes are TRBV4-2 and TRBJ2-3; TRBD2 agrees at 8 bases. Looked up from germline, CDR1 is LGHNA and CDR2 is YNFKEQ. This CDR3 has 17 residues. CDR3 protein: CASSQLLPGTSTDTRYF. The CDR3 nucleotides read TGTGCCAGCAGCCAGCTTTTGCCCGGGACTAGTACAGATACGCGGTATTTT.

This clonotype has just one count. A junction boundary mismatches the germline segment, possibly from a read error. The gene calls are TRBV5-6 and TRBJ2-7, with D possibly being TRBD1 or TRBD2 (5 bases each). Germline V lookup: CDR1 SGHDT, CDR2 YYEEEE. CDR3 size: 11 residues. The CDR3 region is CANNLGTEQHF. The CDR3 DNA is TGTGCCAACAACCTGGGGACCGAGCAGCACTTC.

With regard to this clonotype: At one end, the junction sequence differs from germline, possibly due to a read error. This chain links TRBV4-1 with TRBJ2-5; D possibly uses TRBD1 or TRBD2 (5 bases each). In germline, CDR1 is MGHRA, CDR2 YSYEKL. The CDR3 extends over 16 amino acids. DNA for the CDR3: TGCGTCAGCAGCCAAGATACTTCAGGGTTCGGGGAGACCCGGCACTTC. This sequence encodes CVSSQDTSGFGETRHF.

Details on this clonotype: At one boundary the junction diverges from the germline segment, which might be a read error. J is TRBJ2-7 and V is TRBV6-5; 9 nucleotides align to TRBD1. Germline V CDR1 and CDR2: MNHEY, SVGAGI. The CDR3 length is 14 residues. The CDR3 loop reads CAGSPGTGRYVQYF. DNA for the CDR3: TGTGCCGGCAGTCCCGGGACAGGGCGCTACGTGCAGTACTTC.

As to this clonotype: One end of the junction is discordant with germline, which a read error may explain. The V and J genes are TRBV5-1 and TRBJ2-2; 8 nucleotides line up with TRBD2. Germline V gene data show CDR1 as SGHRS and CDR2 as YFSETQ. The CDR3 runs to 15 residues. CDR3: CASSLGAGATGELFF. CDR3 DNA: TGTGCCAGCAGCTTGGGAGCGGGAGCCACCGGGGAGCTGTTTTTT.

Comment on this clonotype: One end of the junction varies from germline; a read error may be responsible. The chain is built from TRBV4-1 and TRBJ2-1; 9 bases agree with TRBD2. The length of the CDR3 is 16 residues. Germline-derived CDR1 and CDR2 are MGHRA and YSYEKL. The CDR3 reads CARSPEGTSSTNQQFF. CDR3 sequence (DNA): TGCGCCAGGAGCCCAGAAGGGACTAGCTCCACCAATCAGCAGTTCTTC.

This clonotype is medium-sized within its sample. The chain carries TRBV29-1 and TRBJ1-3, with 7 bases matching TRBD1. The germline V gene encodes CDR1 SQVTM and CDR2 ANQGSEA. After removal of 7 bases from V and 0 bases from J, the junction contained 6 bases not matched to a gene. This CDR3 region has 14 residues. Here the CDR3 DNA reads TGCAGCGCGTCCGGGACAGACTCTGGAAACACCATATATTTT. Its protein product is CSASGTDSGNTIYF.